The 9 T cell receptor beta chains in this list originate from one sample, sequenced in a study of T cells in Graves' hyperthyroidism and ophthalmopathy. Amplification of TCR beta CDR3 regions used RNA as the template. The study used the HTBI primer set for a first-round RT-PCR of the TCR CDR3. TCRdb called the multiplex PCR reads again in MiXCR, with one record for every CDR3 protein. Among tens of thousands of distinct CDR3 sequences, roughly 50% were seen once, and the ten largest hold approximately 6.2%. The sequenced material came from blood. Source of these receptors: a woman between 45 and 60 years old with Graves' hyperthyroidism that later progressed to Graves' ophthalmopathy.

The chain employs TRBV12-3 or TRBV12-4 and TRBJ1-6, with 9 bases lining up with TRBD1. The CDR3 consists of 19 residues. V lost 5 bases and J lost 4; bases outside the gene matches: 15. CDR3 residues: CASSRTGDSIALYNSPLHF. The CDR3 bases are TGTGCCAGCAGTCGGACAGGGGACTCGATAGCTTTATATAATTCACCCCTCCACTTT.

The CDR3 spells CATSDTSTHTDTQFF. The CDR3, as DNA: TGTGCCACCAGTGATACTAGTACCCACACAGATACGCAGTTCTTC. The chain employs TRBV24-1 and TRBJ2-1; D is possibly TRBD2 (5 bases). The CDR3 covers 15 residues. Germline V CDR1 and CDR2: KGHDR, SFDVKD. V gave up 3 bases and J gave up 12 bases, with 20 bases separating them.

The gene calls are TRBV9 and TRBJ1-1; 8 positions agree with TRBD1. The J segment lost 8 bases and the V segment lost 3 bases, leaving 3 bases of the junction unmatched. Germline CDR1 reads SGDLS; CDR2 reads YYNGEE. This CDR3 is 12 amino acids long. The CDR3 region has the DNA TGTGCCAGCAGCGCAGGGACAGGCGAAGCTTTCTTT. Residues: CASSAGTGEAFF. The whole variable domain, remainder taken from reference TRBV9 and TRBJ1-1, is DSGVTQTPKHLITATGQRVTLRCSPRSGDLSVYWYQQSLDQGLQFLIQYYNGEERAKGNILERFSAQQFPDLHSELNLSSLELGDSALYFCASSAGTGEAFFGQGTRLTVV.

This clonotype was detected many times. The rearrangement joins TRBV2 to TRBJ1-1; 8 positions agree with TRBD1. The ends lost 6 bases at V and 4 bases at J; junction bases unmatched: 4. This CDR3 comprises 13 residues. Germline V CDR1 and CDR2: SNHLY, FYNNEI. The CDR3 spells CASSGQGGTEAFF. The CDR3 DNA reads as TGTGCCAGCAGCGGACAGGGAGGCACTGAAGCTTTCTTT.

This clonotype was detected many times. The chain joins TRBV9 to TRBJ2-5; 8 bases map to TRBD2. Germline V CDR1 and CDR2: SGDLS, YYNGEE. The CDR3 runs to 15 residues. V was pared by 4 bases and J by 0 bases, with 5 bases of the junction left unmatched. This chain's CDR3 is CASSRPSGYQETQYF. The CDR3 coding sequence is TGTGCCAGCAGCCGACCTAGCGGGTACCAAGAGACCCAGTACTTC. Full variable domain (remainder filled in from reference TRBV9 and TRBJ2-5): DSGVTQTPKHLITATGQRVTLRCSPRSGDLSVYWYQQSLDQGLQFLIQYYNGEERAKGNILERFSAQQFPDLHSELNLSSLELGDSALYFCASSRPSGYQETQYFGPGTRLLVL.

This clonotype is medium-sized in the sample. The chain is built from TRBV24-1 and TRBJ2-3, with D hard to call. V shed 6 bases and J shed 1 base, with 13 bases lying between them. This CDR3 has 15 amino acids. Per the germline V gene, CDR1 is KGHDR and CDR2 is SFDVKD. CDR3 residues: CATSSAVGGTDTQYF. The CDR3 DNA reads TGTGCCACCAGTAGCGCGGTTGGGGGCACAGATACGCAGTATTTT.

The CDR3 DNA sequence: TGTGCCAGCAAGGGGTTGGCCTCCTTTGAGACCCAGTACTTC. It translates to CASKGLASFETQYF. The rearrangement joins TRBV7-6 to TRBJ2-5; a weak D match, TRBD1 (5 bases). Germline V gene lookup returns CDR1 SGHVS and CDR2 FNYEAQ. V lost 7 bases and J lost 5, with 17 bases in between. CDR3 length: 14 amino acids.

As for this clonotype: At one of its ends the junction is not consistent with the germline gene, which may arise from a read error. This chain uses TRBV20-1 with TRBJ2-7; D not certain. Germline V CDR1 and CDR2: DFQATT, SNEGSKA (reference sequence). The CDR3 has 14 amino acids. The CDR3 reads CSASNGLSSYEQYF. The CDR3 DNA reads as TGCAGTGCTAGTAACGGGCTGAGCTCCTACGAGCAGTACTTT.

Details on this clonotype: Without the conserved terminal phenylalanine or tryptophan, this CDR3 likely stems from a read error. The chain couples TRBV11-3 to TRBJ2-7, with 8 nucleotides matching TRBD1. Germline V gene sequence: CDR1 SGHNT, CDR2 YENEEA. The CDR3 covers 13 residues. CDR3 loop: CASSTGGFYGQYI. In nucleotides, the CDR3 is TGTGCCAGCAGCACAGGGGGGTTTTACGGGCAGTACATC.